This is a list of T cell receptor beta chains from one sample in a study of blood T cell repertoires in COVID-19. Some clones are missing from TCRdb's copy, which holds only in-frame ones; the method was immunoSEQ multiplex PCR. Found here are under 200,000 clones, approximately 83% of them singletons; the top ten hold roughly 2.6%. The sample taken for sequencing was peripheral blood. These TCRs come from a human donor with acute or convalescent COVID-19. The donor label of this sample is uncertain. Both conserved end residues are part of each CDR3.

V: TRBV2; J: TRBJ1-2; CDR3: CASSERRWGLYGYTF
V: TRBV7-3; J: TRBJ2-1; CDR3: CASSLTRGVSYNEQFF
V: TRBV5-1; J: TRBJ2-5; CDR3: CASSYTGEETQYF
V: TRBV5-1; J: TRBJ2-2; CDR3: CASRSGRGDNTGELFF
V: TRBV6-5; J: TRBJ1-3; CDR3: CASSSGSSGNTIYF
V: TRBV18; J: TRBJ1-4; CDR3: CASSPLPNLINEKLFF
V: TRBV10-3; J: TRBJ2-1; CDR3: CAISPGLAGGPLNEQFF
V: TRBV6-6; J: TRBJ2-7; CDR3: CASSYSQGSYEQYF
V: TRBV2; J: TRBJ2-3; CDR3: CASSASGLAGGGADTQYF
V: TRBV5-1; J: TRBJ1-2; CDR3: CASSSPDGGGGYTF
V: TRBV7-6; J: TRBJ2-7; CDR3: CASSLRIGSSYEQYF
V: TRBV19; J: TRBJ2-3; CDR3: CASSIKKASSTDTQYF
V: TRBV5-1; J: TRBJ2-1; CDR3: CASSYNGRGSSDEQFF
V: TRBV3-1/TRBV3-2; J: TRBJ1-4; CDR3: CASSLLYEKLFF
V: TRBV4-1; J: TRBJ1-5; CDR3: CASSQDLGGVLGNQPQHF
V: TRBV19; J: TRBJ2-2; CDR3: CASSLQAVSNTGELFF
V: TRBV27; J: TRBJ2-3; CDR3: CASSSRLAGVTTDTQYF
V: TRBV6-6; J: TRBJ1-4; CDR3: CASSYRGGGDEKLFF
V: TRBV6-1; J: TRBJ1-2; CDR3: CASSETGTGGHTF
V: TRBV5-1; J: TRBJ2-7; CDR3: CASSLAQDPYEQYF
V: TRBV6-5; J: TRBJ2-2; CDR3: CASREQAGAGELFF
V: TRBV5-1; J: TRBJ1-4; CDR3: CASSAQGNEKLFF
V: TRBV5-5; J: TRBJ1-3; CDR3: CASSLDSGSGNTIYF
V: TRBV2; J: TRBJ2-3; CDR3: CASSVGLAANTQYF
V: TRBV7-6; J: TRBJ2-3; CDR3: CASSLATLGAGDSDTQYF
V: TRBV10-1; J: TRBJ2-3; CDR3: CASSATSGGGTQYF
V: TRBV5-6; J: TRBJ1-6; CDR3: CASSSRQGHTPSF
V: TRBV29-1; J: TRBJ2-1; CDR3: CSVEDLGFYYNEQFF
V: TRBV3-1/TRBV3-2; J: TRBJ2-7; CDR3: CASSQSRGRGEQYF
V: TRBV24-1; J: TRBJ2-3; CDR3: CATSALGQGADTQYF
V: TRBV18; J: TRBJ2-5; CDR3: CASSPPGLEETQYF
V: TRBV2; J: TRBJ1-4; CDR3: CASSRDRAATNEKLFF
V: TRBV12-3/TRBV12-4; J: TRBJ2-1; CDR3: CASSPLTDQQFF
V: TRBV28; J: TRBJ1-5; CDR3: CASSPTGAYQPQHF
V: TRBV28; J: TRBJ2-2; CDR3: CASRPPGNTGELFF
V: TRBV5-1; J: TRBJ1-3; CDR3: CASSLEAAGGNTIYF
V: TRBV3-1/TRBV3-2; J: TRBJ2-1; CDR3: CASSLGWSREQFF
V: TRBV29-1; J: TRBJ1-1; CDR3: CSVETGYGNTEAFF
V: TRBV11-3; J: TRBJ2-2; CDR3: CASRQGASGELFF
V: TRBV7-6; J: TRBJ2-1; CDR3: CASSLRETSGHNEQFF
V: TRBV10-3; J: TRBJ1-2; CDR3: CAIMNDRGDYGYTF